These 2 T cell receptor beta chains were all obtained from the same sample, sequenced in a study of cytomegalovirus exposure and HLA in healthy donors. Researchers ran the PCR with 60 Vbeta and 13 Jbeta primers. Clones were read by immunoSEQ multiplex PCR, and TCRdb kept only the in-frame ones, dropping some. Of 150,000 to 200,000 clones listed, 75% to 90% are singletons. Sequencing used PBMCs. The receptor set was obtained from a man aged 45-65 years in good health and CMV-seronegative.

This chain links TRBV9 with TRBJ2-5; a weak D match, TRBD1 (5 bases). V dropped 3 bases and J dropped 7 bases, with 16 bases sitting between them. Germline V CDR1 and CDR2: SGDLS, YYNGEE. The CDR3 sequence is 14 residues long. CDR3 sequence reads: CASSEGHTARTQYF. The CDR3 DNA is TGTGCCAGCAGCGAGGGGCACACGGCACGGACCCAGTACTTC. Combining the CDR3 with reference TRBV9 and TRBJ2-5 gives the whole variable domain DSGVTQTPKHLITATGQRVTLRCSPRSGDLSVYWYQQSLDQGLQFLIQYYNGEERAKGNILERFSAQQFPDLHSELNLSSLELGDSALYFCASSEGHTARTQYFGPGTRLLVL.

V and J are TRBV6-5 and TRBJ1-2; 9 bases fit TRBD1. The CDR3 totals 16 residues. V was pared by 0 bases and J by 4 bases, with 6 bases of the junction left unmatched. Germline V gives CDR1 MNHEY, CDR2 SVGAGI. The CDR3 DNA is TGTGCCAGCAGTTACTCCTTGGGACAGGGAGCCTATGGCTACACCTTC. It yields the protein CASSYSLGQGAYGYTF.